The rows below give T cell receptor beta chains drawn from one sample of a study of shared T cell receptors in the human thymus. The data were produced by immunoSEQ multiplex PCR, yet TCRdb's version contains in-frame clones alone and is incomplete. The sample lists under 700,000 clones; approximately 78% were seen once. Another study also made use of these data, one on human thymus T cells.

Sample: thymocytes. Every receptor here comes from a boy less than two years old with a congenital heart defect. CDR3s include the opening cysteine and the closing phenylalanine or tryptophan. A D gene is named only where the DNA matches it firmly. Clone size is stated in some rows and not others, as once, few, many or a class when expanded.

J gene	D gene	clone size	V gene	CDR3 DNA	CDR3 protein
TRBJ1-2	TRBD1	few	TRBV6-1	TGTGCCAGCAGTGTCGGGACAGGGTACCATAGGAGTGGGGGCCGCTATGGCTACACCTTC	CASSVGTGYHRSGGRYGYTF
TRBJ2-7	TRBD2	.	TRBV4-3	TGCGCCAGCAGCCAAGATCACGGCGGGAGCTCCTACGAGCAGTACTTC	CASSQDHGGSSYEQYF
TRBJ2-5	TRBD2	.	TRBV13	TGTGCCAGCAGCCCAAGACTAGCGGGTGTAAGGGAGACCCAGTACTTC	CASSPRLAGVRETQYF
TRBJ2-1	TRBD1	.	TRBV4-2	TGTGCCAGCAGCCAAGATCCGACCGGGACAGGGGGCAATAACTCCTACAATGAGCAGTTCTTC	CASSQDPTGTGGNNSYNEQFF
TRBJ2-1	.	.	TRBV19	TGTGCCAGTAGCGTTTTCGGCGGTGAGCAGTTCTTC	CASSVFGGEQFF
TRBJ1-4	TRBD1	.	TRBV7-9	TGTGCCAGCAGCCAGACAGGGGGTCGGGGGGAAAAACTGTTTTTT	CASSQTGGRGEKLFF
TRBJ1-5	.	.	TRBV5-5	TGTGCCAGCAGCTTGGGGTCTTTCTATAGCAATCAGCCCCAGCATTTT	CASSLGSFYSNQPQHF
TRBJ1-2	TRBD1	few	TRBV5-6	TGTGCCAGCAGACCGGACAGGGCGTCCTATGGCTACACCTTC	CASRPDRASYGYTF
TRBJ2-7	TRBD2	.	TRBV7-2	TGTGCCAGCAGCTTCTCCGGGAGGGTTTACGAGCAGTACTTC	CASSFSGRVYEQYF
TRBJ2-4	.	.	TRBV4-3	TGCGCCAGCAGCCAAGATAACGCCCGCCTAAAGTACTTC	CASSQDNARLKYF
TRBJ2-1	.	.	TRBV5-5	TGTGCCAGCAGCTCAGGGACTCGCCGCGTCTCCTACAATGAGCAGTTCTTC	CASSSGTRRVSYNEQFF
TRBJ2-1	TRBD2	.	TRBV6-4	TGTGCCAGCAGCCTGGGACTAGCGGGACCTAATGAGCAGTTCTTC	CASSLGLAGPNEQFF
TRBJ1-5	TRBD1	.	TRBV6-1	TGTGCCAGCAAGGACAGGGCCCGCATTCAGCCCCAGCATTTT	CASKDRARIQPQHF
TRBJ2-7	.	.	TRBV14	TGTGCCAGCAGCCCGCAGGTAAAAGCCTACGAGCAGTACTTC	CASSPQVKAYEQYF
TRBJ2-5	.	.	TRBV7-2	TGTGCCAGCAGCTTAGGGCTGCGGGTGGGAGAGACCCAGTACTTC	CASSLGLRVGETQYF
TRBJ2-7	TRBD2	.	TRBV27	TGTGCCAGCAGTCCGTGCGGGAGCTCCCCCTACGAGCAGTACTTC	CASSPCGSSPYEQYF
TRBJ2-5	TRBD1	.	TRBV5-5	TGTGCCAGCAGTTTCGACAGGGGGACGTGGGAGACCCAGTACTTC	CASSFDRGTWETQYF
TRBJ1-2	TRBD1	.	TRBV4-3	TGCGCCAGCAGCCAAGAAGTGGGACAGTCAGGCTATGGCTACACCTTC	CASSQEVGQSGYGYTF
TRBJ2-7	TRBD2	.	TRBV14	TGTGCCAGCAGCCAAGATAACAAGGGGGCGGGAGGGCCCGACGAGCAGTACTTC	CASSQDNKGAGGPDEQYF
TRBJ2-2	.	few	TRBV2	TGTGCCAGCAAACAAGCGGCCTTGAACACCGGGGAGCTGTTTTTT	CASKQAALNTGELFF
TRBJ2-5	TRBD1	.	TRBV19	TGTGCCAGTAGTCCTTCGGACAGGGGGAGACAAGAGACCCAGTACTTC	CASSPSDRGRQETQYF
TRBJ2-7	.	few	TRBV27	TGTGCCAGCAGTGCGCGGGACAGACTCTACGAGCAGTACTTC	CASSARDRLYEQYF
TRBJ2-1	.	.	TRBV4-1	TGCGCCAGCAGCCAATTGATTAGCCTTAGGCTCTACAATGAGCAGTTCTTC	CASSQLISLRLYNEQFF